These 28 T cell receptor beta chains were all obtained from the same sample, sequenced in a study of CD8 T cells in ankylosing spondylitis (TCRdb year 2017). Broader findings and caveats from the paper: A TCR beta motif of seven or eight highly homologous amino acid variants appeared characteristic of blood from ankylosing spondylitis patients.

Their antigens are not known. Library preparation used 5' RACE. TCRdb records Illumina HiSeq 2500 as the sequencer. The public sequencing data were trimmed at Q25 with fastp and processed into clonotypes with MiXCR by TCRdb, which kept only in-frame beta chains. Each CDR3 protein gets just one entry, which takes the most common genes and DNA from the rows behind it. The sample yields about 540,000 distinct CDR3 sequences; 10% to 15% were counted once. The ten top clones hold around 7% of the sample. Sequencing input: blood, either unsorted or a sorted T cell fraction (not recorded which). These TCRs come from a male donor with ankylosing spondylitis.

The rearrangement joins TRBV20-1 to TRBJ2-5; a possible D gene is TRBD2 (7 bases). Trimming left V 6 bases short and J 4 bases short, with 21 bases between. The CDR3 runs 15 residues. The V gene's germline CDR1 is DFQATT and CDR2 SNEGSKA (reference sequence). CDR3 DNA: TGCAGTGCGGTCTCGGGGCGGGGGCCCGGAGAGACCCAGTACTTC. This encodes CSAVSGRGPGETQYF.

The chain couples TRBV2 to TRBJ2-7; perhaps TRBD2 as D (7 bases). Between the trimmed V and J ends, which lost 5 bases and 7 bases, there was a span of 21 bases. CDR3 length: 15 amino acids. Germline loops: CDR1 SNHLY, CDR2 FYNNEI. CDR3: CASSTPTGQAGEQYF. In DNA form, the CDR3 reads TGTGCCAGCAGTACCCCGACAGGACAAGCGGGGGAGCAGTACTTC. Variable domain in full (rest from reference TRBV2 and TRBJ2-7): EPEVTQTPSHQVTQMGQEVILRCVPISNHLYFYWYRQILGQKVEFLVSFYNNEISEKSEIFDDQFSVERPDGSNFTLKIRSTKLEDSAMYFCASSTPTGQAGEQYFGPGTRLTVT.

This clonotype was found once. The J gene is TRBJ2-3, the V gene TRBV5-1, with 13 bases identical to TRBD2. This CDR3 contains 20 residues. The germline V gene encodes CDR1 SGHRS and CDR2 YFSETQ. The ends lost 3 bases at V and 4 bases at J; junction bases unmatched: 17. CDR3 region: CASSSVGTSGTVRVPDTQYF. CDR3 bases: TGCGCCAGCAGCTCAGTAGGGACTAGCGGGACCGTGAGGGTCCCAGATACGCAGTATTTT.

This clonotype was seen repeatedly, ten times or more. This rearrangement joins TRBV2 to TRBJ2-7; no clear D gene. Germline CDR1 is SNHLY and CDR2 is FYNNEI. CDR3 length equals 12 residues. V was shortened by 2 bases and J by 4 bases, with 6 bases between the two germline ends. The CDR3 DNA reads TGTGCCAGCAGTGAAAATGGGTACGAGCAGTACTTC. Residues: CASSENGYEQYF.

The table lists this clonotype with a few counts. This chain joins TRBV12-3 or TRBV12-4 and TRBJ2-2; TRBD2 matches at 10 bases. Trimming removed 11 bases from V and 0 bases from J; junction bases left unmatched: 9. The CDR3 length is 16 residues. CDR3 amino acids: CASRVAGGSNTGELFF. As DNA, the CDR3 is TGTGCCTCCCGAGTAGCGGGAGGTTCGAACACCGGGGAGCTGTTTTTT.

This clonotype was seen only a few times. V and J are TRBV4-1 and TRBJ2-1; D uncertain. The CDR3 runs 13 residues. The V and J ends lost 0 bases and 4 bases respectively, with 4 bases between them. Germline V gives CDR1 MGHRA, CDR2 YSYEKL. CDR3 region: CASSQERYNEQFF. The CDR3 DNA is TGCGCCAGCAGCCAAGAGAGATACAATGAGCAGTTCTTC.

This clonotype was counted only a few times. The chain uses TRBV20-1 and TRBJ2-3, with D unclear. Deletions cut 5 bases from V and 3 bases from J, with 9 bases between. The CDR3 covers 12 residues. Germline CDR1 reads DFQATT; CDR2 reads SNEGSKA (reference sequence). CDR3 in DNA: TGCAGTGCTTCCCGGGTGACAGATACGCAGTATTTT. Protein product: CSASRVTDTQYF.

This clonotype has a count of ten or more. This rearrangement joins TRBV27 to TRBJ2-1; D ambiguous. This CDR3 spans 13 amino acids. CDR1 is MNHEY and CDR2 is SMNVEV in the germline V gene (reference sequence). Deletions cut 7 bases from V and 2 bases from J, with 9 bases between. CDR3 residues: CASTPGTYNEQFF. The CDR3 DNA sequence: TGTGCCAGCACCCCCGGAACCTACAATGAGCAGTTCTTC.

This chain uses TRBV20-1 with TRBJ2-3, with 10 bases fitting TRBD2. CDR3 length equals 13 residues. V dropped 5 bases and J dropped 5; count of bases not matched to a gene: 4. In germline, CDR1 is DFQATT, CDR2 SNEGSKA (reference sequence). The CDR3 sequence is CSASRLAGDTQYF. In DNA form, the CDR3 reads TGCAGTGCTTCCAGACTAGCGGGAGATACGCAGTATTTT.

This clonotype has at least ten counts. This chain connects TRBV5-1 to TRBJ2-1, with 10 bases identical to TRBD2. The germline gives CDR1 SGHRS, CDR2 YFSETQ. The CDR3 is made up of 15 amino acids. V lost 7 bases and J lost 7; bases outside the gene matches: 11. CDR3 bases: TGCGCCAGCCACTTAGCGGGAGGAAAGGGTAATGAGCAGTTCTTC. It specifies CASHLAGGKGNEQFF.

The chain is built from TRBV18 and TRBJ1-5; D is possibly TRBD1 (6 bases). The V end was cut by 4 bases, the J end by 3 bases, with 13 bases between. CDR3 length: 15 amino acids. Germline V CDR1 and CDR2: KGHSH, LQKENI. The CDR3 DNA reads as TGTGCCAGCTCACAGGCTACAGGGTTCAATCAGCCCCAGCATTTT. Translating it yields CASSQATGFNQPQHF.

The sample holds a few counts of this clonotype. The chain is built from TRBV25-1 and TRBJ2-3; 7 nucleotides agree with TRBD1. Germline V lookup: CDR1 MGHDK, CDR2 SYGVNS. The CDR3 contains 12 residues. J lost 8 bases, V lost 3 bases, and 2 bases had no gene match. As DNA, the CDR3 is TGTGCCAGCAGTGACCGGGACAGTACGCAGTATTTT. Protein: CASSDRDSTQYF.

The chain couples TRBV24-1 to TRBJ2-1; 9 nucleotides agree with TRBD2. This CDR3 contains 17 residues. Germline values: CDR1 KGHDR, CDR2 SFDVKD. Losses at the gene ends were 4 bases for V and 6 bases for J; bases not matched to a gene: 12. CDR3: CATSDLTTSGGLNEQFF. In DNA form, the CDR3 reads TGTGCCACCAGTGACCTCACGACTAGCGGAGGTCTCAATGAGCAGTTCTTC.

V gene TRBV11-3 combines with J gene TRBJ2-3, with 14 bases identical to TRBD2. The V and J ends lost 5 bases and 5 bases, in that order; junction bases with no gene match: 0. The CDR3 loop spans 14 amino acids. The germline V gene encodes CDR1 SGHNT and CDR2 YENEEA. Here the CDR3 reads CASSGLAGGDTQYF. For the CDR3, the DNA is TGTGCCAGCAGCGGACTAGCGGGAGGAGATACGCAGTATTTT.

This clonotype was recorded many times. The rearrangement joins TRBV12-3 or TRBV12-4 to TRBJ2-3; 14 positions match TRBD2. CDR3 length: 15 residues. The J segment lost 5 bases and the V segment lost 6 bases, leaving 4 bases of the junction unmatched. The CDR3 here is CASRQGTSGGDTQYF. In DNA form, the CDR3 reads TGTGCCAGCAGACAAGGGACTAGCGGGGGAGATACGCAGTATTTT.

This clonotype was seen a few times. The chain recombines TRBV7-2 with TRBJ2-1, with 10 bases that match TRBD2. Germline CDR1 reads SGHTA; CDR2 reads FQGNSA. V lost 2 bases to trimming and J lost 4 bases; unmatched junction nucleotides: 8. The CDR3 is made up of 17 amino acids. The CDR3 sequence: CASSLHGASGGYNEQFF. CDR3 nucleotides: TGTGCCAGCAGCTTACATGGGGCTAGCGGGGGTTACAATGAGCAGTTCTTC.

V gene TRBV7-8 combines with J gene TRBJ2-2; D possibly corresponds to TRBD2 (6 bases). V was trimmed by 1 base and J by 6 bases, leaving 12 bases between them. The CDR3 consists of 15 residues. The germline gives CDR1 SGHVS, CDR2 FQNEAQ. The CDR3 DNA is TGTGCCAGCAGCTTAGTCGGAGGGGCGTCCGGGGAGCTGTTTTTT. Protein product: CASSLVGGASGELFF.

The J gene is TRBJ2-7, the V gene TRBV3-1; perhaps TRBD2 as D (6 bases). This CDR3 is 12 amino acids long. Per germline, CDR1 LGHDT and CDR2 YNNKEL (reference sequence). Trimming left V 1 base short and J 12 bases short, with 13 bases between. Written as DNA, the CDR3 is TGTGCCAGCAGCCAAGGGGAGACTAGGGCGTACTTC. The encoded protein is CASSQGETRAYF.

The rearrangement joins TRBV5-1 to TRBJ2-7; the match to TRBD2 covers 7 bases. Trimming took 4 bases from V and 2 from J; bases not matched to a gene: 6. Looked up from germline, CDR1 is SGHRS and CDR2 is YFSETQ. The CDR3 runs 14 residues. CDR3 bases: TGCGCCAGCAGCCCGGGGGGAGCTACCTACGAGCAGTACGTC. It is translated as CASSPGGATYEQYV.

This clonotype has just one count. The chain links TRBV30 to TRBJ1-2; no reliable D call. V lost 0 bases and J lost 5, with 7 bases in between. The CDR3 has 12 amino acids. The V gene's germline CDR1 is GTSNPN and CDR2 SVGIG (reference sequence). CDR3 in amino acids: CAWSVSLYGYTF. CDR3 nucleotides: TGTGCCTGGAGTGTATCCCTATATGGCTACACCTTC.

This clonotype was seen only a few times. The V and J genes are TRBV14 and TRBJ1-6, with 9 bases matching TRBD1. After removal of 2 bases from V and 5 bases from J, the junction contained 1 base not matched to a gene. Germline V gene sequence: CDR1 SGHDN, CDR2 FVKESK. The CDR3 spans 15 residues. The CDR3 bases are TGTGCCAGCAGCCAATGGACAGGGGATAATTCACCCCTCCACTTT. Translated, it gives CASSQWTGDNSPLHF.

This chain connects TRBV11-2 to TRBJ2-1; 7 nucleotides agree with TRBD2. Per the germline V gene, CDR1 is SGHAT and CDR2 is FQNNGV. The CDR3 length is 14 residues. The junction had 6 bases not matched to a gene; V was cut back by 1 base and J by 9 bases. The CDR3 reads CASSLAWRGTEQFF. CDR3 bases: TGTGCCAGCAGCTTAGCCTGGCGGGGGACTGAGCAGTTCTTC.

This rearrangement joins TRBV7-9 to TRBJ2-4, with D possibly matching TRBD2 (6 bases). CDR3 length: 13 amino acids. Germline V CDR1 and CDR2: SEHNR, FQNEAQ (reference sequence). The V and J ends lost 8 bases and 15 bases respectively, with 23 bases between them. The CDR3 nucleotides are TGTGCCAGCGGGCTCCTTGGGGGGAGCGTAGTGTACTTC. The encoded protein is CASGLLGGSVVYF.

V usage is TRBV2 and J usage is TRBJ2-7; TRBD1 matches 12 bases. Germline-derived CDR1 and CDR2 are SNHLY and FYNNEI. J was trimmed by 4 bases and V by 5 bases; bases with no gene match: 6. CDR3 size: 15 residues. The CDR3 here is CASSSGTGGRYEQYV. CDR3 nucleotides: TGTGCCAGCAGTTCCGGGACAGGGGGCAGGTACGAGCAGTACGTC.

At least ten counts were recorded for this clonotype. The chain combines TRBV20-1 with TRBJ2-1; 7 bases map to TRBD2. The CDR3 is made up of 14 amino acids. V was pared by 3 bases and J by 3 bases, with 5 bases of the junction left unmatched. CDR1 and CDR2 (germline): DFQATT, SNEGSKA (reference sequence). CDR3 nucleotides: TGCAGTGCTAGGGGGGGGAGCGGCTACAATGAGCAGTTCTTC. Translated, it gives CSARGGSGYNEQFF.

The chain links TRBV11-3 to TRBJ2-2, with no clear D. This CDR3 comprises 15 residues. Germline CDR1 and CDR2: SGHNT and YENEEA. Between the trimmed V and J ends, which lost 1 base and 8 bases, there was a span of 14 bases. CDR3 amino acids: CASSLGVGGTGELFF. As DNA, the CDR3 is TGTGCCAGCAGCTTAGGAGTGGGTGGAACTGGGGAGCTGTTTTTT. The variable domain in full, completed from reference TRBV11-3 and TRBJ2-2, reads EAGVVQSPRYKIIEKKQPVAFWCNPISGHNTLYWYLQNLGQGPELLIRYENEEAVDDSQLPKDRFSAERLKGVDSTLKIQPAELGDSAVYLCASSLGVGGTGELFFGEGSRLTVL.

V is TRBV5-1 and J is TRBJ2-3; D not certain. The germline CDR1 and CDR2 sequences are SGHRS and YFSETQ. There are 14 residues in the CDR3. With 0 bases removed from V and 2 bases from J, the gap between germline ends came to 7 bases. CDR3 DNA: TGCGCCAGCAGCTTGGCGCAGAACACAGATACGCAGTATTTT. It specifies CASSLAQNTDTQYF.

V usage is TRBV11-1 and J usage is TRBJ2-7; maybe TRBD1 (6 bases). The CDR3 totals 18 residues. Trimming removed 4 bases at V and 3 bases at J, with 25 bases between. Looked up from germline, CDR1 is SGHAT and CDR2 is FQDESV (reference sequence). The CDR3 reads CASSSIINRDTRFYEQYF. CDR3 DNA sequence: TGTGCCAGCAGCTCCATAATTAACCGGGACACGCGATTCTACGAGCAGTACTTC. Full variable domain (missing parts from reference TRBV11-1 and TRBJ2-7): EAEVAQSPRYKITEKSQAVAFWCDPISGHATLYWYRQILGQGPELLVQFQDESVVDDSQLPKDRFSAERLKGVDSTLKIQPAELGDSAMYLCASSSIINRDTRFYEQYFGPGTRLTVT.